This T cell receptor (beta chain) derives from a study of shared clonotypes between healthy human individuals. About the study: Each donor's CD4 naive and CD4 memory cells filled three plates apiece, CD8 naive two, and CD8 memory one.

Per the germline V gene, CDR1 is MDHEN and CDR2 is SYDVKM. The CDR3 sequence is 18 residues long. The V gene lost 2 bases and the J gene lost 1 base, with 17 bases spanning the gap. Comment on this clone: The target antigen is unknown.

General observations from the study: Memory subsets had estimated richness that was generally smaller than that of naive subsets.

The input for sorted-subset replicate PCRs was 200 to 250 ng DNA, 30,000 or so T cell genomes. Sequenced by immunoSEQ multiplex PCR; TCRdb stores in-frame clones only, minus some. The sample lists millions of clones, 85% to 95% occurring once. The sequence was collected from a man between 18 and 29 years old in good health. The sample was naive CD4+ T cells sorted from blood. Subset given: CD45RA+ positively selected. The chain couples TRBV28 to TRBJ1-4; TRBD1 is a possible D gene (6 bases). Written as DNA, the CDR3 is TGTGCCAGCAGTTTAAGGGGGGCAGGGAGTGGAACTAATGAAAAACTGTTTTTT. This encodes CASSLRGAGSGTNEKLFF.